A single T cell receptor (beta chain) is shown here with its context. What it binds is not known. This record belongs to a study of radiation and T cells in renal cell carcinoma. Study findings and constraints: From baseline, blood top tumor clonotypes peaked at 2 weeks post-radiation.

The V gene lost 2 bases and the J gene lost 6 bases, with 5 bases spanning the gap. This CDR3 has 12 residues. Per the germline V gene, CDR1 is SGHRS and CDR2 is YFSETQ. Time point meaning: blood 2 weeks post-SBRT. The treatment: 15 Gy SBRT to primary tumor, nephrectomy 4 weeks later. After SBRT, blood was collected at 2 and 4 weeks, plus baseline. Here immunoSEQ multiplex PCR was the method, and the copy in TCRdb shows in-frame clones only, minus some. This sample has 150,000 to 160,000 clones; 87% occur once, and the top ten carry roughly 13%. The source of this sequence is a woman aged 45-65 years with renal cell carcinoma. V is TRBV5-1 and J is TRBJ2-2; D is unclear. Sequencing used blood, obtained from a patient whose treatment included radiotherapy and nephrectomy. The CDR3 region has the DNA TGCGCCAGCAGCTTTAACGCCGGGGAGCTGTTTTTT. This codes for CASSFNAGELFF.